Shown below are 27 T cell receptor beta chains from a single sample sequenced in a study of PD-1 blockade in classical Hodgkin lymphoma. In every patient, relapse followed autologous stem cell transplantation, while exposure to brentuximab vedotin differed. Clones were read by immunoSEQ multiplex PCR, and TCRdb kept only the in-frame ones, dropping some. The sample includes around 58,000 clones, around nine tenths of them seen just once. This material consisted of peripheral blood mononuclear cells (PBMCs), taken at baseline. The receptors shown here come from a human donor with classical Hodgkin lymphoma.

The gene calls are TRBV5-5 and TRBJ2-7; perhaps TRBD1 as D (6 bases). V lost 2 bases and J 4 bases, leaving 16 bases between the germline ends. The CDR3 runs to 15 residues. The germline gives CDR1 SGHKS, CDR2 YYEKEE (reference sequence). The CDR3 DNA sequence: TGTGCCAGCAGCTTTCAGGGGTTGGGTGGTTACGAGCAGTACTTC. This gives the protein CASSFQGLGGYEQYF.

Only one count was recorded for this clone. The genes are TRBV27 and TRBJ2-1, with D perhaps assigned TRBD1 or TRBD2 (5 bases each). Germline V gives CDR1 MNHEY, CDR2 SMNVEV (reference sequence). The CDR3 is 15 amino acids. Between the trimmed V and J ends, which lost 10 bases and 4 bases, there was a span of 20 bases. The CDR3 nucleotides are TGTGCCACCAGACCCCCGGGACGCCCGTACAATGAGCAGTTCTTC. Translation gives CATRPPGRPYNEQFF.

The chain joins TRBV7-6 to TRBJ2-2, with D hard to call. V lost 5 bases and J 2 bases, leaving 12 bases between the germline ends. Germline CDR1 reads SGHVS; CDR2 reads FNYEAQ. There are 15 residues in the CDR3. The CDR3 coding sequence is TGTGCCAGCAGCAGACCTCCGAGCAACACCGGGGAGCTGTTTTTT. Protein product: CASSRPPSNTGELFF.

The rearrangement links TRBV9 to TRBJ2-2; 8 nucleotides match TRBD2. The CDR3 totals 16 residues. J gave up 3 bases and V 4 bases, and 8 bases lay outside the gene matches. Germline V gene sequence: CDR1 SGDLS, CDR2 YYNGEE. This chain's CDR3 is CASSLRAGAYTGELFF. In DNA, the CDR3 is TGTGCCAGCAGCCTAAGAGCGGGGGCGTACACCGGGGAGCTGTTTTTT.

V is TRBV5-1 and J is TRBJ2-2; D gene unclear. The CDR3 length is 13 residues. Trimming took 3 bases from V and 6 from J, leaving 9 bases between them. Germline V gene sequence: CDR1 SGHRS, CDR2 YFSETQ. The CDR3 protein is CASSSTVSGELFF. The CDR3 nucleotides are TGCGCCAGCAGCTCCACAGTGTCCGGGGAGCTGTTTTTT.

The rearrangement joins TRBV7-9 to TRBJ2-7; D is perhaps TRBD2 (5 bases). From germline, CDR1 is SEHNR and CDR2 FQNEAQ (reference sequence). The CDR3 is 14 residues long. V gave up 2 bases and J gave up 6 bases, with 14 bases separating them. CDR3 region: CASSLTRAEGEQYF. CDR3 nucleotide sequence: TGTGCCAGCAGCTTAACTAGGGCCGAAGGCGAGCAGTACTTC.

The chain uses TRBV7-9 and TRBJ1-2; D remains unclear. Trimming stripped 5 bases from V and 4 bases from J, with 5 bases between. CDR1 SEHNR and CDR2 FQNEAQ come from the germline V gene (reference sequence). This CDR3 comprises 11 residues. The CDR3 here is CASSHRYGYTF. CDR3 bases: TGTGCCAGCAGCCACCGCTATGGCTACACCTTC. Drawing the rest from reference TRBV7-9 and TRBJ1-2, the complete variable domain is DTGVSQNPRHKITKRGQNVTFRCDPISEHNRLYWYRQTLGQGPEFLTYFQNEAQLEKSRLLSDRFSAERPKGSFSTLEIQRTEQGDSAMYLCASSHRYGYTFGSGTRLTVV.

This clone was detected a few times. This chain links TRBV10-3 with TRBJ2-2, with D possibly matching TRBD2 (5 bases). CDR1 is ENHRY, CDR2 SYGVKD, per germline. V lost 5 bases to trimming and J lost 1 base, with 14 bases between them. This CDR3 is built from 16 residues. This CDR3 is CAISTLARGNTGELFF. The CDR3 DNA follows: TGTGCCATCAGTACCTTAGCGAGAGGGAACACCGGGGAGCTGTTTTTT.

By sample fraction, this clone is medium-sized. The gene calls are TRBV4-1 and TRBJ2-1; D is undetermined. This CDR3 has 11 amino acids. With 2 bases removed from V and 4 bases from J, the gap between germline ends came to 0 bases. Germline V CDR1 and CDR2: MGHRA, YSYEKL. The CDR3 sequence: CASSQYNEQFF. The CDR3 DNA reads TGCGCCAGCAGCCAATACAATGAGCAGTTCTTC.

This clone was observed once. The CDR3 is CASSSSGVLYQETQYF. The CDR3 coding sequence is TGTGCCAGCAGTTCTAGCGGGGTCCTGTACCAAGAGACCCAGTACTTC. The chain employs TRBV28 and TRBJ2-5; 9 positions match TRBD2. The V gene end was trimmed by 4 bases and the J gene end by 0 bases; junction bases not matched to a gene: 6. Germline V gives CDR1 MDHEN, CDR2 SYDVKM. The CDR3 has 16 residues.

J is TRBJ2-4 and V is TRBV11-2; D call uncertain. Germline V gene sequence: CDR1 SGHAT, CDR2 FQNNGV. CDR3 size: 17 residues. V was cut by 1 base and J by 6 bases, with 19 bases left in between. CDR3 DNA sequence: TGTGCCAGCAGCTTAGGAGGCGGTGGGGTTGTGGGAAACATTCAGTACTTC. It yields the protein CASSLGGGGVVGNIQYF.

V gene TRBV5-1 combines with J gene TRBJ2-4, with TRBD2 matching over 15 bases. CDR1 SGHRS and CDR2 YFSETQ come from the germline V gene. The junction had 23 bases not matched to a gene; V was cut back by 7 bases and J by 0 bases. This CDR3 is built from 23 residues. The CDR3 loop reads CASSPSGTEGLAGGPLAKNIQYF. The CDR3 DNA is TGCGCCAGCTCTCCCTCCGGGACGGAAGGACTAGCGGGAGGGCCCCTAGCCAAAAACATTCAGTACTTC. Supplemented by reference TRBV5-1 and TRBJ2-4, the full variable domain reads KAGVTQTPRYLIKTRGQQVTLSCSPISGHRSVSWYQQTPGQGLQFLFEYFSETQRNKGNFPGRFSGRQFSNSRSEMNVSTLELGDSALYLCASSPSGTEGLAGGPLAKNIQYFGAGTRLSVL.

CDR3 coding DNA: TGTGCCAGCACTCTTTCGGGATCTGGCTACACCTTC. It translates to CASTLSGSGYTF. The V gene is TRBV7-9, the J gene TRBJ1-2; no clear D gene. There are 12 residues in the CDR3. V lost 7 bases to trimming and J lost 7 bases, with 13 bases between them. Germline V gene lookup returns CDR1 SEHNR and CDR2 FQNEAQ (reference sequence).

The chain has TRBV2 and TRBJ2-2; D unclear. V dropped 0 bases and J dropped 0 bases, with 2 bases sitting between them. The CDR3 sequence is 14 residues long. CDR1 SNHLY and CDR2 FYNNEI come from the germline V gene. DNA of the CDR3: TGTGCCAGCAGTGAAGCCACGAACACCGGGGAGCTGTTTTTT. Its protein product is CASSEATNTGELFF.

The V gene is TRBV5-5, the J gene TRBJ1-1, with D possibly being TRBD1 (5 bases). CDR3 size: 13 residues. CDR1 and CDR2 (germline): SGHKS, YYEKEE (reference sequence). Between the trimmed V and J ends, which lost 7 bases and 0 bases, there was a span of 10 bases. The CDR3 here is CASPTVMNTEAFF. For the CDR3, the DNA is TGTGCCAGCCCGACAGTAATGAACACTGAAGCTTTCTTT.

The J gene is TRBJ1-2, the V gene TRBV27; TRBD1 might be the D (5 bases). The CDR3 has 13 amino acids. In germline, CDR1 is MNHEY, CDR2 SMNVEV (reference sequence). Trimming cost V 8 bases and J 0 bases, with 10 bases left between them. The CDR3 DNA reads TGTGCCAGCGCAGGGAAGACTAACTATGGCTACACCTTC. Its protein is CASAGKTNYGYTF.

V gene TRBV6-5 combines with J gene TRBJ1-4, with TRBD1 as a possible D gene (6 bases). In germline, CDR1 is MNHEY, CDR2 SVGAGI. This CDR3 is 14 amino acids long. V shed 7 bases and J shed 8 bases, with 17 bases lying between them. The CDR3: CASTAPGAGEKLFF. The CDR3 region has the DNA TGTGCCAGCACCGCGCCAGGGGCAGGGGAAAAACTGTTTTTT.

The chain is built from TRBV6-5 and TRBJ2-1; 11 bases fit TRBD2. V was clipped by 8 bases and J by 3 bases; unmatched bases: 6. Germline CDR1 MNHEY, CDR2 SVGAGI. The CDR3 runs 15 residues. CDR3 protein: CASRLAGQYYNEQFF. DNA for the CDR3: TGTGCCAGCCGACTAGCGGGGCAATACTACAATGAGCAGTTCTTC.

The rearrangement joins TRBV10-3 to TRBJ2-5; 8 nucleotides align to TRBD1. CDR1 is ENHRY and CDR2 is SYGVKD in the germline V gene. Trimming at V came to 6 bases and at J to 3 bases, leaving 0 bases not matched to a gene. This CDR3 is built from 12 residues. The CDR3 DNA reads TGTGCCATCAGACAGGGGGAAGAGACCCAGTACTTC. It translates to CAIRQGEETQYF.

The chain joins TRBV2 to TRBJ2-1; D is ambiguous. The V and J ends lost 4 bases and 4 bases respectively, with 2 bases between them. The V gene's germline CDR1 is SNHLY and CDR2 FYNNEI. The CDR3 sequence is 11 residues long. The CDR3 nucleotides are TGTGCCAGCAGTGGATACAATGAGCAGTTCTTC. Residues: CASSGYNEQFF.

CDR3 DNA: TGTGCCAGCAGCTTGGCCCGGACAGACTCTGGAAACACCATATATTTT. This gives the protein CASSLARTDSGNTIYF. The chain uses TRBV5-5 and TRBJ1-3; weak D call: TRBD1 (6 bases). Trimming stripped 0 bases from V and 0 bases from J, with 10 bases between. This CDR3 comprises 16 residues. CDR1 and CDR2 from the germline V gene are SGHKS and YYEKEE (reference sequence).

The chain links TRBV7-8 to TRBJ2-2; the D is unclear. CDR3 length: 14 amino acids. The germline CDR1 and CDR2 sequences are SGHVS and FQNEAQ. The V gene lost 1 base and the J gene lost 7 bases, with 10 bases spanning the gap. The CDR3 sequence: CASSLVIPGGELFF. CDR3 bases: TGTGCCAGCAGCTTAGTCATACCGGGCGGGGAGCTGTTTTTT.

In nucleotides, the CDR3 is TGTGCCAGCAGGAGAAGGGGGACAGCCTACGAGCAGTACTTC. It yields the protein CASRRRGTAYEQYF. The V call is TRBV7-2, the J call TRBJ2-7, with 7 bases matching TRBD1. The CDR3 totals 14 residues. V trimming: 6 bases; J trimming: 2 bases; junction bases outside the gene matches: 7. Germline V gene lookup returns CDR1 SGHTA and CDR2 FQGNSA.

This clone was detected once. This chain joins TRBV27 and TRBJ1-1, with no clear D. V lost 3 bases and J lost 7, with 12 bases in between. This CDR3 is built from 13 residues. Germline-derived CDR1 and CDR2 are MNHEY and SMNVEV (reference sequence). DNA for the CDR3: TGTGCCAGCAGTTTTTCCGGGCTCGGTGAAGCTTTCTTT. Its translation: CASSFSGLGEAFF.

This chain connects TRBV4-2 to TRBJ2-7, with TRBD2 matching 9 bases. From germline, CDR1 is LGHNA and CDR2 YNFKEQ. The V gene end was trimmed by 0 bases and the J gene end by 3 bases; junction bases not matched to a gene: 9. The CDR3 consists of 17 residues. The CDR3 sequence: CASSQDYGREGDYEQYF. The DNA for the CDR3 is TGTGCCAGCAGCCAAGATTATGGGCGGGAGGGCGACTACGAGCAGTACTTC.

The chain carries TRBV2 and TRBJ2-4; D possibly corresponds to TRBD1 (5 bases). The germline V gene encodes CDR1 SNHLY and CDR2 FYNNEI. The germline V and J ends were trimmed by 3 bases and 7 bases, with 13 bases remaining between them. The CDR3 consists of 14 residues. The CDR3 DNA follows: TGTGCCAGCAGTGACTCAGGGCTACGGAACATTCAGTACTTC. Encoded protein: CASSDSGLRNIQYF.

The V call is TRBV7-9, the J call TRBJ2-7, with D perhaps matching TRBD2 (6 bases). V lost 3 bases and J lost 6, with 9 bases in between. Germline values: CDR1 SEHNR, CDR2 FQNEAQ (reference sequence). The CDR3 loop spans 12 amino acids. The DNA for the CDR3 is TGTGCCAGCAGCTTTGGGGGGTCCGAGCAGTACTTC. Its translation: CASSFGGSEQYF.